This is a list of T cell receptor beta chains from one sample in a study of response to subunit inactivated influenza vaccine. TCRdb re-analysed the RT-PCR reads in MiXCR, keeping a single row per CDR3 protein. The sample carries around 320,000 distinct CDR3 sequences, over 20% recorded once. The sample in question was PBMCs from blood, obtained 21 months after vaccination. The receptors were gathered from a man between 50 and 75 years old who received an inactivated influenza vaccine. CDR3s include the opening cysteine and the closing phenylalanine or tryptophan. A D gene is named only where the DNA matches it firmly. The size field is filled for only some rows; it gives once, few, many or a size class.

D | J | V | size | CDR3 | DNA
TRBD1 | TRBJ2-5 | TRBV29-1 | - | CSVETGSQETQYF | TGCAGCGTTGAGACAGGGTCTCAAGAGACCCAGTACTTC
- | TRBJ1-5 | TRBV28 | - | CASSDPRGGAQPQHF | TGTGCCAGCAGTGACCCAAGGGGGGGGGCTCAGCCCCAGCATTTT
- | TRBJ2-7 | TRBV12-3/TRBV12-4 | few | CASSKGPAGYEQYF | TGTGCCAGCAGTAAGGGACCGGCTGGGTACGAGCAGTACTTC
- | TRBJ2-7 | TRBV6-2/TRBV6-3 | - | CASSQQVYEQYF | TGTGCCAGCAGTCAACAGGTCTACGAGCAGTACTTC
- | TRBJ2-5 | TRBV6-1 | - | CASSPGLYQETQYF | TGTGCCAGCAGTCCCGGACTGTACCAAGAGACCCAGTACTTC
TRBD1 | TRBJ1-2 | TRBV7-2 | - | CASSTPRDRAGYGYTF | TGTGCCAGCAGCACCCCACGGGACAGGGCAGGCTATGGCTACACCTTC
TRBD1 | TRBJ1-2 | TRBV7-2 | - | CASSSKGTEYDGYTF | TGTGCCAGCAGCTCCAAAGGGACAGAGTACGATGGCTACACCTTC
- | TRBJ1-1 | TRBV3-1 | many | CASSRTRAEAFF | TGTGCCAGCAGCCGCACGAGGGCTGAAGCTTTCTTT
- | TRBJ2-3 | TRBV11-3 | few | CASSLGPTMADTQYF | TGTGCCAGCAGCTTGGGGCCTACAATGGCAGATACGCAGTATTTT
TRBD2 | TRBJ2-7 | TRBV7-2 | - | CASASTSGYEQYF | TGTGCCAGCGCCTCCACTAGCGGTTACGAGCAGTACTTC
TRBD1 | TRBJ1-1 | TRBV6-1 | - | CASSDDGTGWNTEAFF | TGTGCCAGCAGTGACGATGGGACAGGGTGGAACACTGAAGCTTTCTTT
- | TRBJ1-5 | TRBV6-4 | - | CASSDGHRCNQPQHF | TGTGCCAGCAGTGATGGTCACAGGTGCAATCAGCCCCAGCATTTT
- | TRBJ2-2 | TRBV29-1 | few | CSVAENTGELFF | TGCAGCGTTGCCGAGAACACCGGGGAGCTGTTTTTT
- | TRBJ2-1 | TRBV5-5 | - | CASSLAPGSSYNEQFF | TGTGCCAGCAGCTTGGCGCCAGGGAGCTCCTACAATGAGCAGTTCTTC
TRBD1 | TRBJ1-1 | TRBV6-1 | few | CATNTGGPTEAFF | TGTGCCACAAACACAGGGGGCCCCACTGAAGCTTTCTTT
- | TRBJ2-2 | TRBV20-1 | - | CSAREGAGELFF | TGCAGTGCTAGAGAGGGAGCCGGGGAGCTGTTTTTT
- | TRBJ2-3 | TRBV12-3/TRBV12-4 | - | CASTNLRADTQYF | TGTGCCAGCACTAACCTGAGGGCAGATACGCAGTATTTT
- | TRBJ1-1 | TRBV28 | few | CASSSRPGSTEAFF | TGTGCCAGCAGTTCCCGCCCCGGGAGCACTGAAGCTTTCTTT
TRBD1 | TRBJ2-5 | TRBV7-2 | few | CASSSGQGALHF | TGTGCCAGCAGCTCCGGACAGGGGGCCCTTCACTTC
- | TRBJ1-2 | TRBV3-1 | - | CASSQKGERRNGYTF | TGTGCCAGCAGCCAAAAAGGAGAGAGACGGAATGGCTACACCTTC
- | TRBJ1-4 | TRBV4-1 | many | CASSQSPHRDSNEKLFF | TGCGCCAGCAGCCAATCCCCACACAGGGACTCTAATGAAAAACTGTTTTTT
- | TRBJ1-3 | TRBV4-1 | many | CASRGTSGNTIYF | TGCGCCAGCAGGGGGACCTCTGGAAACACCATATATTTT
TRBD1 | TRBJ1-1 | TRBV28 | few | CASADRELRNTEAFF | TGTGCCAGCGCGGACAGGGAGTTACGGAACACTGAAGCTTTCTTT
- | TRBJ1-1 | TRBV5-1 | few | CASSLGGIEAFF | TGCGCCAGCAGCTTGGGGGGGATTGAAGCTTTCTTT
- | TRBJ1-3 | TRBV29-1 | many | CSARSSGNTIYF | TGCAGCGCCCGGTCCTCTGGAAACACCATATATTTT
- | TRBJ1-2 | TRBV6-2/TRBV6-3 | - | CASRQAYGYSF | TGTGCCAGTCGCCAGGCTTATGGCTACTCCTTC
- | TRBJ1-5 | TRBV3-1 | - | CASSQDARRQPQHF | TGTGCCAGCAGCCAAGATGCCCGGAGGCAGCCCCAGCATTTT
TRBD1 | TRBJ2-1 | TRBV5-1 | few | CASSFGDRGLGNEQFF | TGCGCCAGCAGCTTCGGTGACAGGGGGCTTGGAAATGAGCAGTTCTTC
- | TRBJ2-3 | TRBV14 | few | CASSQQRRTDTQYF | TGTGCCAGCAGCCAACAGCGGAGGACAGATACGCAGTATTTT
- | TRBJ1-5 | TRBV12-3/TRBV12-4 | few | CASRLTAGQPQHF | TGTGCCAGCAGATTGACAGCGGGGCAGCCCCAGCATTTT
- | TRBJ1-2 | TRBV20-1 | - | CSARRPHGYTF | TGCAGTGCTAGGAGACCACATGGCTACACCTTC
TRBD2 | TRBJ2-1 | TRBV11-1 | once | CASTPAGERFNEQFF | TGTGCCAGCACCCCTGCGGGGGAACGTTTCAACGAGCAGTTCTTC
TRBD2 | TRBJ2-1 | TRBV15 | - | CATSFTGGEQFF | TGTGCCACCAGCTTCACGGGGGGTGAGCAGTTCTTC
- | TRBJ2-3 | TRBV4-2 | few | CASSRDGGGLGDTQYF | TGTGCCAGCAGCCGAGATGGGGGGGGCCTTGGAGATACGCAGTATTTT
- | TRBJ2-7 | TRBV5-1 | - | CASSLERYEQYF | TGCGCCAGCAGCCTCGAGCGGTACGAGCAGTACTTC
TRBD2 | TRBJ2-5 | TRBV5-1 | - | CASSSGTSGKYQETQYF | TGCGCCAGCAGCTCCGGGACTAGCGGAAAGTACCAAGAGACCCAGTACTTC
TRBD1 | TRBJ1-1 | TRBV2 | - | CASIEGGQGAPNTEAFF | TGTGCCAGCATCGAAGGGGGTCAGGGGGCGCCGAACACTGAAGCTTTCTTT
TRBD1 | TRBJ2-5 | TRBV7-2 | few | CASRSDRESFTMQYF | TGTGCCAGCAGGTCAGACAGGGAATCGTTCACTATGCAGTACTTC
- | TRBJ2-7 | TRBV20-1 | - | CAGGGRSYTYEQYF | TGCGCAGGGGGAGGCCGCTCATACACCTACGAGCAGTACTTC
- | TRBJ1-2 | TRBV7-9 | few | CASSPASSFTGYGYTF | TGTGCCAGCAGCCCTGCTTCGAGTTTTACAGGGTATGGCTACACCTTC
- | TRBJ1-1 | TRBV12-3/TRBV12-4 | few | CASSLLLTNTEAFF | TGTGCCAGCAGTTTACTTCTAACGAACACTGAAGCTTTCTTT
TRBD1 | TRBJ1-5 | TRBV7-2 | few | CASSFRTGEEPQHF | TGTGCCAGCAGCTTTAGGACAGGGGAGGAGCCCCAGCATTTT
- | TRBJ1-2 | TRBV20-1 | many | CSAVRERGRGYTF | TGCAGTGCTGTCCGGGAGAGGGGCAGGGGCTACACCTTC
- | TRBJ1-2 | TRBV20-1 | - | CSAQIHRYGYTF | TGCAGTGCACAAATTCATCGCTATGGCTACACCTTC
TRBD1 | TRBJ1-5 | TRBV5-1 | few | CASSLVGGGQPQHF | TGCGCCAGCAGCTTGGTAGGGGGCGGTCAGCCCCAGCATTTT
- | TRBJ2-5 | TRBV5-6 | - | CASSLDRDTHRPAQETQYF | TGTGCCAGCAGCTTGGATCGGGACACGCACCGCCCAGCTCAAGAGACCCAGTACTTC
TRBD2 | TRBJ2-1 | TRBV5-1 | - | CASKSIAGSGNEQFF | TGCGCCAGCAAGTCAATAGCGGGATCAGGCAATGAGCAGTTCTTC
- | TRBJ2-3 | TRBV5-5 | once | CASRPGQQNTDTQYF | TGTGCCAGCAGGCCCGGGCAGCAAAACACAGATACGCAGTATTTT
- | TRBJ2-5 | TRBV3-1 | - | CASSQDPQQETQYF | TGTGCCAGCAGCCAAGATCCGCAGCAAGAGACCCAGTACTTC
TRBD2 | TRBJ2-7 | TRBV6-2/TRBV6-3 | - | CASSLPALASGRYEQYF | TGTGCCAGCAGCCTACCCGCGCTCGCTAGCGGGAGATACGAGCAGTACTTC
- | TRBJ2-1 | TRBV29-1 | - | CSVGPYSYNEQFF | TGCAGCGTGGGTCCCTACAGCTACAATGAGCAGTTCTTC
- | TRBJ2-2 | TRBV29-1 | few | CSVGTGSRNTGELFF | TGCAGCGTTGGAACAGGTTCTCGGAACACCGGGGAGCTGTTTTTT